This T cell receptor (beta chain) comes out of a study of blood T cell repertoires in COVID-19. On the study more broadly: Samples came from the United States, Italy and Spain, spanning acute and convalescent COVID-19. The cDNA or gDNA used as material had been derived from T cells, B-cell-depleted T cells, or PBMCs.

This CDR3 is built from 14 residues. V was trimmed by 0 bases and J by 0 bases, leaving 6 bases between them. CDR1 is SGHRS and CDR2 is YFSETQ in the germline V gene. With respect to this clone: Other nucleotide sequences in the sample specify the same CDR3.

As processed by the authors: Amplification with reference gene primers provided the estimates of nucleated cell counts. The method was immunoSEQ multiplex PCR; TCRdb's version includes in-frame clones alone and lacks a portion of them. V and J calls plus clone size are reproduced from that table; the DNA served to infer D and trimming. This table holds 120,000 or so clones, 55% to 70% found once. V usage is TRBV5-1 and J usage is TRBJ1-1; perhaps TRBD1 as D (6 bases). Material: peripheral blood. The receptor comes from a woman aged 65 to 85 with acute or convalescent COVID-19. Here the CDR3 reads CASSLGTVNTEAFF. As DNA, the CDR3 is TGCGCCAGCAGCTTGGGGACAGTGAACACTGAAGCTTTCTTT.